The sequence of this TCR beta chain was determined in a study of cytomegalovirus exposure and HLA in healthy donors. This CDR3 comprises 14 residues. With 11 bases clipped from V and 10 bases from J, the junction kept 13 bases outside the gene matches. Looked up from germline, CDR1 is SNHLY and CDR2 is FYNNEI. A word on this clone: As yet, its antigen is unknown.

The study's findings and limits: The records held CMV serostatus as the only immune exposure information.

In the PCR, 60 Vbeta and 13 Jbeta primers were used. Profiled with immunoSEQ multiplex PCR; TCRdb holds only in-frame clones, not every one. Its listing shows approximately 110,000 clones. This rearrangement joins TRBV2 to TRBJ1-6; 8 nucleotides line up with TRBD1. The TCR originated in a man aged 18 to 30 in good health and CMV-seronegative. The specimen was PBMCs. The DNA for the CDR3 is TGTGCCCAAAAAGGGCAGGGGGCTTGGTCACCCCTCCACTTT. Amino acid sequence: CAQKGQGAWSPLHF.